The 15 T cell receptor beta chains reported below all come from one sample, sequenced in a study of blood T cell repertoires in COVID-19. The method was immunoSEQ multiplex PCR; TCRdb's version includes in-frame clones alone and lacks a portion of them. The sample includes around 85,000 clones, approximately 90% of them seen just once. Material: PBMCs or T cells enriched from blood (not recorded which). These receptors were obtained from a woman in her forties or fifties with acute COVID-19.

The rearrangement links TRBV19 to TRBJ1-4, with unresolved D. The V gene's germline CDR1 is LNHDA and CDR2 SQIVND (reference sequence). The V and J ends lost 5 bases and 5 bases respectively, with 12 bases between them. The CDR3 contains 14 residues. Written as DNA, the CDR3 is TGTGCCAGTAGTTGGGCCCGACGGAATGAAAAACTGTTTTTT. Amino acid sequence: CASSWARRNEKLFF.

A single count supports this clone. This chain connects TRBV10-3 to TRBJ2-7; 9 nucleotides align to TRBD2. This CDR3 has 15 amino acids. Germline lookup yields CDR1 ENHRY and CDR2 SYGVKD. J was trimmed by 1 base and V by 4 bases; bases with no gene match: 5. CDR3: CAISGFSGSSYEQYF. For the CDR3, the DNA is TGTGCCATCAGTGGTTTTAGCGGGAGTTCCTACGAGCAGTACTTC.

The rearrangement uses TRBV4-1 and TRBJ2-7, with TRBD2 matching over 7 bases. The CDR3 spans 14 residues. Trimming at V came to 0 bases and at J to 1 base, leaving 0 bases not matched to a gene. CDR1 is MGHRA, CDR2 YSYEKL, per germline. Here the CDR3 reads CASSQEGLSYEQYF. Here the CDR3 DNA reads TGCGCCAGCAGCCAAGAGGGACTATCCTACGAGCAGTACTTC.

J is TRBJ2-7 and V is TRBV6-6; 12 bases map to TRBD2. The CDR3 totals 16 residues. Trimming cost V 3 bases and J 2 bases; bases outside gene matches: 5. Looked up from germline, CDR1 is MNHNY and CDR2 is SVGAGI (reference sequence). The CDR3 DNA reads TGTGCCAGCAGTTATCGACTAGCGGGAGAAGCCTACGAGCAGTACTTC. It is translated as CASSYRLAGEAYEQYF.

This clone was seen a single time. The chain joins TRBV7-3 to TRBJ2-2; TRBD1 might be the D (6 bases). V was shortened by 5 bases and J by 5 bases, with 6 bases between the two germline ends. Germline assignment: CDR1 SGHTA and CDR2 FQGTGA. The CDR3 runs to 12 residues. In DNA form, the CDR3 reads TGTGCCAGCAGCACAGGGACCGGGGAGCTGTTTTTT. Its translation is CASSTGTGELFF.

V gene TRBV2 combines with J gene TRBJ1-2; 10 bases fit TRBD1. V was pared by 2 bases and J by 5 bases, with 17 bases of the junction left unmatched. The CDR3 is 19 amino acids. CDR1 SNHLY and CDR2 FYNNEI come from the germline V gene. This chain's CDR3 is CASSEPLGTGAPGGYGYTF. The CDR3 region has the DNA TGTGCCAGCAGTGAACCCCTGGGGACAGGGGCCCCCGGGGGATATGGCTACACCTTC.

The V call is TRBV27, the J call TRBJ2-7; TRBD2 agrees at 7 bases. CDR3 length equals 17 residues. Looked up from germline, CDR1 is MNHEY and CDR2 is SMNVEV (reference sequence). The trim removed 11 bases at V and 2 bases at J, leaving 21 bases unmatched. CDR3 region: CALLGREDSFLTYEQYF. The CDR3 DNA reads TGTGCCCTTCTGGGTCGGGAGGATTCATTTCTTACCTACGAGCAGTACTTC.

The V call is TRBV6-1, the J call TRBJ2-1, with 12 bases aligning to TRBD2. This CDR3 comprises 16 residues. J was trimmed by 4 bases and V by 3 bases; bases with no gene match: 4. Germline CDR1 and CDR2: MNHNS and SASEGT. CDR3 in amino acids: CASSETGTSGYNEQFF. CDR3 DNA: TGTGCCAGCAGTGAGACCGGGACTAGCGGGTACAATGAGCAGTTCTTC.

In DNA, the CDR3 is TGTGCCAGCAGAACAGGGCCGCACACTGAAGCTTTCTTT. Its translation: CASRTGPHTEAFF. V is TRBV6-5 and J is TRBJ1-1; maybe TRBD1 (6 bases). The CDR3 runs to 13 residues. The V gene's germline CDR1 is MNHEY and CDR2 SVGAGI. V lost 6 bases to trimming and J lost 3 bases, with 11 bases between them.

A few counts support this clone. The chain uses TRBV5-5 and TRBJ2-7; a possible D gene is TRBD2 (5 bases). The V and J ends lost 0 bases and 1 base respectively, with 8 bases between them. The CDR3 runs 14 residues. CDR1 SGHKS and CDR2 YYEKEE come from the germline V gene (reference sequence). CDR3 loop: CASSLVRVSYEQYF. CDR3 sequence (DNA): TGTGCCAGCAGCTTGGTGAGGGTTTCCTACGAGCAGTACTTC.

The CDR3 spells CASSIDPGGTEAFF. The DNA for the CDR3 is TGTGCCAGTAGTATAGATCCCGGTGGCACTGAAGCTTTCTTT. J is TRBJ1-1 and V is TRBV19; no clear D gene. Trimming took off 0 bases at V and 4 bases at J, with 9 bases between the two ends. Per germline, CDR1 LNHDA and CDR2 SQIVND (reference sequence). This CDR3 has 14 residues.

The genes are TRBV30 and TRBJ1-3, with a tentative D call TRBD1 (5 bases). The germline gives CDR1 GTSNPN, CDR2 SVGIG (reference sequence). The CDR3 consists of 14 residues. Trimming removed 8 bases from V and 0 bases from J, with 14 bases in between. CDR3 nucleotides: TGTGCCGGTGGAGGTAGGGGCTCTGGAAACACCATATATTTT. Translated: CAGGGRGSGNTIYF.

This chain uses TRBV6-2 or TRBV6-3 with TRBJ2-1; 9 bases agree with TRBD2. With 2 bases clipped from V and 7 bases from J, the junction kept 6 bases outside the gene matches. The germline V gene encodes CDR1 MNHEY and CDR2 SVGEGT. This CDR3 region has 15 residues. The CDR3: CASSYSLAGTNEQFF. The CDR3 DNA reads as TGTGCCAGCAGTTACAGCCTAGCGGGAACAAATGAGCAGTTCTTC.

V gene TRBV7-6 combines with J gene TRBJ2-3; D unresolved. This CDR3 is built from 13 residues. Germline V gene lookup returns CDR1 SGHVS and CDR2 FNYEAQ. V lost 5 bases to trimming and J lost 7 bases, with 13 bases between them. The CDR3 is CASSRSDSHTQYF. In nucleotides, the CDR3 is TGTGCCAGCAGCCGATCAGACTCTCATACGCAGTATTTT.

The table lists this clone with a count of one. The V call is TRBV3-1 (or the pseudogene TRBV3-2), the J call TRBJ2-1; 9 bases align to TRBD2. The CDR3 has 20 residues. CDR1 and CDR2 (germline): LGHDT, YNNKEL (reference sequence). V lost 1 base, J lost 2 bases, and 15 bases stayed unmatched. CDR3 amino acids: CASSQVMGGRANKAYNEQFF. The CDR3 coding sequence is TGTGCCAGCAGCCAAGTTATGGGCGGGAGGGCTAATAAGGCCTACAATGAGCAGTTCTTC.